A selection of T cell receptor beta chains follows, all from one sample in a study of CD8+ T cells in alopecia areata. TCRdb keeps only in-frame clones here, not all; method: immunoSEQ multiplex PCR. This sample has 110,000 or so clones, with less than 45% found just once. Sequenced material: CD4+ T cells sorted from blood. Receptors were obtained from a human donor with alopecia areata. Both conserved end residues are part of each CDR3. The D gene is left open where the match is weak. The size of a clone is reported for some rows only, either as once, few or many, or as a class for expanded clones.

v_call	j_call	d_call	clone_size	cdr3_nt	cdr3_aa
TRBV25-1	TRBJ1-6	TRBD1	once	TGTGCCAGCAGTGGGGACAGGGACTCACCCCTCCACTTT	CASSGDRDSPLHF
TRBV5-1	TRBJ1-1	.	few	TGCGCCAGCAGCTTGGAGCCAGAACTCATGAACACTGAAGCTTTCTTT	CASSLEPELMNTEAFF
TRBV4-3	TRBJ2-1	TRBD2	.	TGCGCCAGCAGCGAAGGACTAGCGAGAAATGAGCAGTTCTTC	CASSEGLARNEQFF
TRBV29-1	TRBJ2-3	TRBD2	few	TGCAGCGTTGGACTAGCGGGAGCGTCAGATACGCAGTATTTT	CSVGLAGASDTQYF
TRBV4-2	TRBJ2-7	TRBD2	once	TGTGCCAGCAGCCAAGGCCCGGGACTAGCGTCCTCCTACGAGCAGTACTTC	CASSQGPGLASSYEQYF
TRBV28	TRBJ2-6	.	.	TGTGCCAGCAGTGCCCAGGGGCAAGCTGGGGCCAACGTCCTGACTTTC	CASSAQGQAGANVLTF
TRBV29-1	TRBJ1-5	TRBD1	.	TGCAGCGTTGCCGGACAGGGGACCAATCAGCCCCAGCATTTT	CSVAGQGTNQPQHF
TRBV29-1	TRBJ2-7	TRBD1	few	TGCAGCGTGGCCGGGACAGGGGGCCTCGAGCAGTACTTC	CSVAGTGGLEQYF
TRBV5-4	TRBJ2-3	TRBD2	few	TGTGCCAGCAGCTTGGGCTTGACTAGCGGGCCGGCACATACGCAGTATTTT	CASSLGLTSGPAHTQYF
TRBV29-1	TRBJ2-7	.	.	TGCAGCGTTGGTCCTTCGGGGAACGAGCAGTACTTC	CSVGPSGNEQYF
TRBV5-1	TRBJ2-3	.	.	TGCGCCAGCTTTAGTAGAGATCGCGGCACAGATACGCAGTATTTT	CASFSRDRGTDTQYF
TRBV29-1	TRBJ1-2	.	.	TGCAGCGCGAAGTCGGAGTATGGCTACACCTTC	CSAKSEYGYTF
TRBV10-3	TRBJ2-7	TRBD1	few	TGTGCCATCACCTCCGGGACAGCTTCCTACGAGCAGTACTTC	CAITSGTASYEQYF
TRBV7-2	TRBJ2-5	.	few	TGTGCCAGCAGGCTTCAGGAGACCCAGTACTTC	CASRLQETQYF
TRBV28	TRBJ2-6	.	.	TGTGCCAGCATAACAGGTGGAGCGGGTTCTGGGGCCAACGTCCTGACTTTC	CASITGGAGSGANVLTF
TRBV28	TRBJ2-7	.	.	TGTGCCAGCAGGCTAACAGGTACCTACGAGCAGTACTTC	CASRLTGTYEQYF
TRBV15	TRBJ2-7	TRBD2	.	TGTGCCACCAGCGCTAAACTAGCGGGCTCCTACGAGCAGTACTTC	CATSAKLAGSYEQYF
TRBV7-3	TRBJ2-2	TRBD2	.	TGTGCCAGCAGCCTAGCGGGGGGGCCCACCGGGGAGCTGTTTTTT	CASSLAGGPTGELFF
TRBV7-2	TRBJ2-3	TRBD1	many	TGTGCCAGCAGCTTAACCACGGGTGGGACAGGGGGCACAGATACGCAGTATTTT	CASSLTTGGTGGTDTQYF
TRBV7-2	TRBJ2-7	.	.	TGTGCCAGCAGCTTAGTCACGAGCGCTAACTCCTACGAGCAGTACTTC	CASSLVTSANSYEQYF
TRBV7-2	TRBJ2-5	.	.	TGTGCCAGCAGCTTCCGATCAACGAGAGGGGGGGAGACCCAGTACTTC	CASSFRSTRGGETQYF
TRBV29-1	TRBJ1-2	.	few	TGCAGCGTTGAAGATCCCAGAACGGCGTCGGGCTACACCTTC	CSVEDPRTASGYTF
TRBV29-1	TRBJ1-1	.	.	TGCAGCGTTTGTACAGGGTTGGGAACTGAAGCTTTCTTT	CSVCTGLGTEAFF
TRBV29-1	TRBJ2-1	.	few	TGCAGCGTTGATACAGGCCCTTACAATGTTGAGCAGTTCTTC	CSVDTGPYNVEQFF
TRBV7-2	TRBJ2-7	.	.	TGTGCCAGCAGCTTAAATAGAGACTACGAGCAGTACTTC	CASSLNRDYEQYF
TRBV27	TRBJ2-7	.	.	TGTGCCAGCAGTTTGTATCCAGGACAAAGCTCCTACGAGCAGTACTTC	CASSLYPGQSSYEQYF